A few counts support the clone carrying this T cell receptor (beta chain). This CDR3 has 16 residues. Germline V gives CDR1 SGHDN, CDR2 FVKESK. V lost 2 bases to trimming and J lost 15 bases, with 26 bases between them. This specimen comes from a study of control samples from healthy donors and cancer patients. The data were produced by immunoSEQ multiplex PCR, yet TCRdb's version contains in-frame clones alone and is incomplete. The sample contains 65,000 to 80,000 clones, roughly 89% of which appear only once. The sample consisted of PBMCs. The clonotype originates from a woman aged 60-70 years with head and neck cancer. The genes are TRBV14 and TRBJ2-1; D may match TRBD1 or TRBD2 (6 bases each). The CDR3 reads CASSQTGLRDSRQSFF. The CDR3 nucleotides are TGTGCCAGCAGCCAAACAGGGTTAAGGGACTCTCGACAGTCGTTCTTC.